This TCR beta chain was recovered during a study of identical twins. Study-wide results and caveats: Part of the zero-insertion signal could reflect confounding by invariant MAIT and iNKT cells.

This clonotype showed up many times. Its specificity is unknown. Unmatched junction bases numbered 22, after V lost 4 bases and J lost 6 bases. Germline V gene sequence: CDR1 SQVTM, CDR2 ANQGSEA. CDR3 length: 21 amino acids. The cDNA had a unique molecular identifier and a template-switch universal primer site. Via MiXCR, TCRdb re-called the 5' RACE reads, giving one row per CDR3 protein. Of about 150,000 distinct CDR3 sequences listed, around 3.4% were seen once; the top ten hold 8.1%. The receptor was derived from a man aged 18 to 29 in good health. The sequenced material came from memory T cells sorted from blood. The chain uses TRBV29-1 and TRBJ2-2, with TRBD2 matching 14 bases. The CDR3 DNA sequence: TGCAGCGTTGCTATTCCGGGACTAGCGGGAGAGGGGTATGGTATCGCCGGGGAGCTGTTTTTT. It encodes CSVAIPGLAGEGYGIAGELFF.